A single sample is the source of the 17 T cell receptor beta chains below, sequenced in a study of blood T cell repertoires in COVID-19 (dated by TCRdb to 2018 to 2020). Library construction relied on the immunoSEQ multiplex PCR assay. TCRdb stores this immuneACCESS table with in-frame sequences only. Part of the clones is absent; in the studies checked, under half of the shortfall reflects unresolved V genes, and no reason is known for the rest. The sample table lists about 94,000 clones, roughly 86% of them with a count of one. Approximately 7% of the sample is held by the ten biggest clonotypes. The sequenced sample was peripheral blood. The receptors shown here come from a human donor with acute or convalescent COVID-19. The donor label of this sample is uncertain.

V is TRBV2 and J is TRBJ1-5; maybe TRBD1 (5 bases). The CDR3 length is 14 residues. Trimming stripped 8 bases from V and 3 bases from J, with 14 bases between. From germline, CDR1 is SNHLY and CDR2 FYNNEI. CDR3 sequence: CASGSQGNNQPQHF. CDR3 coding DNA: TGTGCCAGCGGTTCTCAGGGAAACAATCAGCCCCAGCATTTT. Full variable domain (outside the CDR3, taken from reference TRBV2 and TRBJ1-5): EPEVTQTPSHQVTQMGQEVILRCVPISNHLYFYWYRQILGQKVEFLVSFYNNEISEKSEIFDDQFSVERPDGSNFTLKIRSTKLEDSAMYFCASGSQGNNQPQHFGDGTRLSIL.

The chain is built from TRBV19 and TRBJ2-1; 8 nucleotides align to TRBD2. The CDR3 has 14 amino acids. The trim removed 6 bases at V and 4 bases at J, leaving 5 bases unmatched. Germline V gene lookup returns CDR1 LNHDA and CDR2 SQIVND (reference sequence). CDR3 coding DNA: TGTGCCAGTAGGGGCGGGGGGTTATACAATGAGCAGTTCTTC. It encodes CASRGGGLYNEQFF.

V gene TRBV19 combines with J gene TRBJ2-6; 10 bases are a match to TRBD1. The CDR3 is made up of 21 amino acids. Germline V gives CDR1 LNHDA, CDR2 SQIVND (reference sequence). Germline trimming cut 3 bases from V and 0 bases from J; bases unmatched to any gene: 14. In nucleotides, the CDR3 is TGTGCCAGTAGTATCCCTAGGACAGGGGGTAAAGCCCCCTCTGGGGCCAACGTCCTGACTTTC. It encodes CASSIPRTGGKAPSGANVLTF. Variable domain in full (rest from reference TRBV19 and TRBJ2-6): DGGITQSPKYLFRKEGQNVTLSCEQNLNHDAMYWYRQDPGQGLRLIYYSQIVNDFQKGDIAEGYSVSREKKESFPLTVTSAQKNPTAFYLCASSIPRTGGKAPSGANVLTFGAGSRLTVL.

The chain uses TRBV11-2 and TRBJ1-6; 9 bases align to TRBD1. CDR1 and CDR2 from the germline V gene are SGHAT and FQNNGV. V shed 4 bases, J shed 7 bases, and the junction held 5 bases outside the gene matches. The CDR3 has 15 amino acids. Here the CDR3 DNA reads TGTGCCAGCAGCTCGAGGACAGGGGACAATTCACCCCTCCACTTT. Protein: CASSSRTGDNSPLHF.

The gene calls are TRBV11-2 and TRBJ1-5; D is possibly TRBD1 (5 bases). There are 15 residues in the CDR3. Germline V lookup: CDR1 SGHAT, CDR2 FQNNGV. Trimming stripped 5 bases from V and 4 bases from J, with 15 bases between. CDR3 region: CASSDPGTQNQPQHF. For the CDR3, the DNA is TGTGCCAGCAGCGACCCCGGGACTCAAAATCAGCCCCAGCATTTT.

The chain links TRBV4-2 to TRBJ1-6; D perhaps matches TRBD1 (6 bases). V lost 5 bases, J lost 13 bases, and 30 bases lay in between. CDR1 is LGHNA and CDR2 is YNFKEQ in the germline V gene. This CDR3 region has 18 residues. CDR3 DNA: TGTGCCAGCAGCACAAGAAGCCCGGCCCCGGGACAAGCTTTTCCCCTCCACTTT. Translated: CASSTRSPAPGQAFPLHF.

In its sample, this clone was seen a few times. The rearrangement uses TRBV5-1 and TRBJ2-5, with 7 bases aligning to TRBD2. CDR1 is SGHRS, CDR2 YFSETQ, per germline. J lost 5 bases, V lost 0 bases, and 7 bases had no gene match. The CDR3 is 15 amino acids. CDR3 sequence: CASSLESGAGETQYF. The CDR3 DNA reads TGCGCCAGCAGCTTGGAGAGCGGGGCGGGGGAGACCCAGTACTTC. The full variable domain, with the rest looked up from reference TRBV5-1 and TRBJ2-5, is KAGVTQTPRYLIKTRGQQVTLSCSPISGHRSVSWYQQTPGQGLQFLFEYFSETQRNKGNFPGRFSGRQFSNSRSEMNVSTLELGDSALYLCASSLESGAGETQYFGPGTRLLVL.

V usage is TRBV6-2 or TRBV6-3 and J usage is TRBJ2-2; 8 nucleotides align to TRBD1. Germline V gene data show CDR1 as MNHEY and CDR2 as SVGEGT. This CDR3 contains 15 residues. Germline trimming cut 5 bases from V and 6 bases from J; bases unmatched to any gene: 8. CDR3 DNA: TGTGCCAGCAGTCAACCGGACAGGGTATCCGGGGAGCTGTTTTTT. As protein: CASSQPDRVSGELFF.

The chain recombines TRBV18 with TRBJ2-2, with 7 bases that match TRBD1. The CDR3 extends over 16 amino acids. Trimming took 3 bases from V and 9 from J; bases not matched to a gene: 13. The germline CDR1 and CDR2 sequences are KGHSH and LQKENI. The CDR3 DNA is TGTGCCAGCTCACCCTCGACAGGGCTCGGGGAAAGGGAGCTGTTTTTT. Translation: CASSPSTGLGERELFF.

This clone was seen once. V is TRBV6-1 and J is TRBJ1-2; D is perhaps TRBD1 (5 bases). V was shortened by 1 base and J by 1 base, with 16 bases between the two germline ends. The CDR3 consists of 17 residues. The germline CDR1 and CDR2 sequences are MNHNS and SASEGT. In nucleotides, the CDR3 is TGTGCCAGCAGTGAAGAGGCGTGGGGCGGTTATAACTATGGCTACACCTTC. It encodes CASSEEAWGGYNYGYTF.

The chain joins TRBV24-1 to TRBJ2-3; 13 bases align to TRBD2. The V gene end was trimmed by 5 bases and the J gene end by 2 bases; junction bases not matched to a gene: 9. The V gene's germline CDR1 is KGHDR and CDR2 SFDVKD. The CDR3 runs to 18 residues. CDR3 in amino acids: CATSVRGTSGDYTDTQYF. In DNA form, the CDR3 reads TGTGCCACCAGTGTCCGAGGGACTAGCGGGGACTACACAGATACGCAGTATTTT.

CDR3 DNA sequence: TGTGCCAGCAGCCAAGGACAGGTCCCAGCCAAAAACATTCAGTACTTC. This translates into CASSQGQVPAKNIQYF. The V gene is TRBV4-2, the J gene TRBJ2-4; D might be TRBD1 (6 bases). V lost 1 base, J lost 0 bases, and 10 bases lay in between. Germline V gene lookup returns CDR1 LGHNA and CDR2 YNFKEQ. There are 16 residues in the CDR3.

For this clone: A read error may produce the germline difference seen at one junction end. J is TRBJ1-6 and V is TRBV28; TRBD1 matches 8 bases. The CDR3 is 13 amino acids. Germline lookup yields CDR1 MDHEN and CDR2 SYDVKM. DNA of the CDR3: TGTGCCGGCAGGGGGCGAAATAATTCACCCCTCCACTTT. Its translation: CAGRGRNNSPLHF.

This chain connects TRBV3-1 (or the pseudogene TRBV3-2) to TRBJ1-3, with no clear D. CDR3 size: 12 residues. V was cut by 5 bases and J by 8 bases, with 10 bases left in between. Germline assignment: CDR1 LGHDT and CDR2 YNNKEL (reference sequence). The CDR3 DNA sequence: TGTGCCAGCAGCGAGGGAGGGTACACCATATATTTT. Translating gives CASSEGGYTIYF.

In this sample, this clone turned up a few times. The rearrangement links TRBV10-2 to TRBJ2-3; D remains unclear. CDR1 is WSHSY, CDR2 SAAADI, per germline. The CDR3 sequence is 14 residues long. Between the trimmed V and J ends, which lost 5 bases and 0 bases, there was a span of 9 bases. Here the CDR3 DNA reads TGCGCCAGCAGTTCCCAGGTTAGCACAGATACGCAGTATTTT. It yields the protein CASSSQVSTDTQYF.

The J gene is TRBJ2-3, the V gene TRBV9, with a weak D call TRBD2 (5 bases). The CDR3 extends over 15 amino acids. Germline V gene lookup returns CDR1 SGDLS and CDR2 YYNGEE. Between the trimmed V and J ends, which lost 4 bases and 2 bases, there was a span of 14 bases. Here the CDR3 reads CASSNRDPNTDTQYF. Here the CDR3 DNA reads TGTGCCAGCAGCAACCGGGATCCTAACACAGATACGCAGTATTTT.

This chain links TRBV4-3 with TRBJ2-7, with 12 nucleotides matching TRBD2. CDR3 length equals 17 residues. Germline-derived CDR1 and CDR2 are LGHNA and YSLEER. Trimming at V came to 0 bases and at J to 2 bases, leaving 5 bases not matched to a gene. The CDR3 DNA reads TGCGCCAGCAGCCAAGATTTGGCTAGCGGGGGGGCCTACGAGCAGTACTTC. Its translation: CASSQDLASGGAYEQYF.